Below, 4 T cell receptor beta chains from the same sample are listed, as sequenced in a study of cytomegalovirus exposure and HLA in healthy donors. It was with 60 Vbeta and 13 Jbeta primers that the PCR ran. Measured with immunoSEQ multiplex PCR; TCRdb has only the in-frame clones, and not every one. The table shows over 75,000 clones, with roughly 70% occurring only once. Sequences were obtained from PBMCs. These receptors were obtained from a man aged 25-45 years in good health and CMV-seronegative.

J is TRBJ1-2 and V is TRBV5-6; no clear D gene. The CDR3 runs to 14 residues. The germline V gene has CDR1 SGHDT and CDR2 YYEEEE. V lost 5 bases and J 6 bases, leaving 17 bases between the germline ends. Here the CDR3 reads CASSYEGDGDGYTF. The CDR3 region has the DNA TGTGCCAGCAGTTACGAGGGAGACGGGGATGGCTACACCTTC.

The chain recombines TRBV4-1 with TRBJ1-3; no firm D call. This CDR3 has 16 residues. Germline V gives CDR1 MGHRA, CDR2 YSYEKL. Trimming pared 2 bases from V and 1 base from J, leaving 12 bases between. In DNA form, the CDR3 reads TGCGCCAGCAGCCAACCTACCCGAGGATCTGGAAACACCATATATTTT. This encodes CASSQPTRGSGNTIYF.

V is TRBV6-5 and J is TRBJ2-7; the D is unclear. Germline V lookup: CDR1 MNHEY, CDR2 SVGAGI. This CDR3 comprises 11 residues. Deletions cut 6 bases from V and 0 bases from J, with 3 bases between. The CDR3 here is CASRSSYEQYF. The CDR3 nucleotides are TGTGCCAGCAGGAGCTCCTACGAGCAGTACTTC.

The chain carries TRBV5-1 and TRBJ2-3; no reliable D call. Germline CDR1 SGHRS, CDR2 YFSETQ. The CDR3 sequence is 15 residues long. Trimming stripped 1 base from V and 1 base from J, with 10 bases between. CDR3: CASSLTESRTDTQYF. DNA of the CDR3: TGCGCCAGCAGCTTGACCGAGTCCCGCACAGATACGCAGTATTTT.